The clone carrying this T cell receptor beta chain was observed many times. Its antigen is not known. This sample was included in a study of T cell repertoires in cytomegalovirus infection. Study in general: Public TCR beta signatures indicated both CMV infection and matching HLA type. Findings and caveats of the study: Predominance within the ex vivo response was attributable to HLA-C-restricted CMV-specific TCR beta clonotypes. Cumulative public TCR beta family frequency identified carriers of CMV plus the relevant HLA.

V lost 1 base and J lost 1; bases outside the gene matches: 8. The germline gives CDR1 SGHAT, CDR2 FQNNGV. The CDR3 is 19 residues long. TCRdb reprocessed the reads with MiXCR, giving one entry per CDR3 protein. The repertoire holds about 310,000 distinct CDR3 sequences, with 15% to 20% as singletons. This TCR was recovered from a human donor in good health (CMV status not recorded). Some clones in this sample may be carry-over from other donors' samples. The V gene is TRBV11-2, the J gene TRBJ2-5; 14 bases align to TRBD2. Sequenced: PBMCs. The CDR3 loop is CASSLGWGLAGETQETQYF. The CDR3 nucleotides are TGTGCCAGCAGCTTAGGGTGGGGACTAGCGGGGGAGACCCAAGAGACCCAGTACTTC.